The 24 T cell receptor beta chains presented below share a single source sample, sequenced in a study of blood T cell repertoires in COVID-19. Repertoires were generated with immunoSEQ multiplex PCR, while TCRdb's copy carries only in-frame clones and drops some. The data show about 190,000 clones, 89% seen once. The sequenced sample consisted of peripheral blood. The origin of the receptors is a man aged 35 to 55 with acute or convalescent COVID-19.

The chain carries TRBV18 and TRBJ1-1, with D perhaps TRBD1 (5 bases). The germline gives CDR1 KGHSH, CDR2 LQKENI. Trimming shortened V by 8 bases and J by 1 base, and 11 bases separated the two germline ends. The CDR3 has 13 amino acids. CDR3 nucleotides: TGTGCCAGCGCCAGGGATTGGAACACTGAAGCTTTCTTT. Translating it yields CASARDWNTEAFF.

The V call is TRBV7-3, the J call TRBJ2-7; tentatively, D is TRBD1 (6 bases). The V end was cut by 1 base, the J end by 5 bases, with 12 bases between. CDR1 and CDR2 (germline): SGHTA, FQGTGA. This CDR3 is built from 14 residues. For the CDR3, the DNA is TGTGCCAGCAGCTTAAATGAACAGGGACACGAGCAGTACTTC. Its protein is CASSLNEQGHEQYF.

The chain uses TRBV5-5 and TRBJ2-2; possible D gene TRBD1, 6 bases. CDR3 size: 14 residues. V lost 4 bases and J lost 6, with 13 bases in between. CDR1 and CDR2 from the germline V gene are SGHKS and YYEKEE (reference sequence). The CDR3 coding sequence is TGTGCCAGCAGCCTAAAGCCAGGGGCCGGGGAGCTGTTTTTT. This translates into CASSLKPGAGELFF.

The chain couples TRBV5-1 to TRBJ1-5; D might be TRBD1 (6 bases). Deletions cut 4 bases from V and 0 bases from J, with 11 bases between. The germline gives CDR1 SGHRS, CDR2 YFSETQ. The CDR3 totals 15 residues. The CDR3 sequence is CASSETGISNQPQHF. The DNA of the CDR3 is TGCGCCAGCAGCGAAACAGGGATTAGCAATCAGCCCCAGCATTTT. Complete variable domain (other parts from reference TRBV5-1 and TRBJ1-5): KAGVTQTPRYLIKTRGQQVTLSCSPISGHRSVSWYQQTPGQGLQFLFEYFSETQRNKGNFPGRFSGRQFSNSRSEMNVSTLELGDSALYLCASSETGISNQPQHFGDGTRLSIL.

This clone was recorded a few times. V and J are TRBV4-2 and TRBJ2-7; weak D call: TRBD1 (5 bases). Germline V gene sequence: CDR1 LGHNA, CDR2 YNFKEQ. The CDR3 has 14 amino acids. The ends were cut back, 3 bases at V and 3 bases at J, with 12 bases in the middle. CDR3 nucleotide sequence: TGTGCCAGCAGCCAGCCGACAGATATCTACGAGCAGTACTTC. Protein: CASSQPTDIYEQYF.

This chain links TRBV5-1 with TRBJ2-1; TRBD2 might be the D (5 bases). The CDR3 has 13 amino acids. From germline, CDR1 is SGHRS and CDR2 YFSETQ. V was clipped by 2 bases and J by 3 bases, with 6 bases between them. The DNA for the CDR3 is TGCGCCAGCAGCTTAGCGGACTACAATGAGCAGTTCTTC. This translates into CASSLADYNEQFF.

The chain couples TRBV20-1 to TRBJ1-2; 9 bases match TRBD1. This CDR3 spans 13 amino acids. The ends lost 6 bases at V and 6 bases at J; junction bases unmatched: 8. CDR1 DFQATT and CDR2 SNEGSKA come from the germline V gene (reference sequence). The CDR3 nucleotides read TGCAGTGCAAGTAACAGGGGGCATAATGGCTACACCTTC. Amino acid sequence: CSASNRGHNGYTF.

This chain uses TRBV15 with TRBJ1-1, with D possibly TRBD1 on 6 matching bases. Germline V gene data show CDR1 as LNHNV and CDR2 as YYDKDF (reference sequence). CDR3 length equals 17 residues. The ends were cut back, 5 bases at V and 1 base at J, with 20 bases in the middle. The chain's CDR3 is CATSAAGDTDRNTEAFF. In DNA form, the CDR3 reads TGTGCCACCAGCGCCGCGGGGGACACAGACAGGAACACTGAAGCTTTCTTT.

This clone has ten or more counts. The rearrangement joins TRBV3-1 (or the pseudogene TRBV3-2) to TRBJ1-1; perhaps TRBD1 as D (6 bases). V lost 4 bases, J lost 9 bases, and 21 bases lay in between. The germline V gene encodes CDR1 LGHDT and CDR2 YNNKEL (reference sequence). The CDR3 sequence is 15 residues long. The CDR3 loop reads CASSLGAARTSQAFF. CDR3 DNA sequence: TGTGCCAGCAGCCTGGGGGCAGCTAGAACTTCTCAAGCTTTCTTT.

The J gene is TRBJ2-1, the V gene TRBV27; 9 nucleotides agree with TRBD2. The V gene's germline CDR1 is MNHEY and CDR2 SMNVEV (reference sequence). Losses at the gene ends were 6 bases for V and 3 bases for J; bases not matched to a gene: 9. This CDR3 is 16 amino acids long. The DNA of the CDR3 is TGTGCCAGCAGCCCCGGACTAGCGAGGGACTACAATGAGCAGTTCTTC. It translates to CASSPGLARDYNEQFF.

On this clone: Other DNA sequences of this sample code for an identical CDR3. V usage is TRBV29-1 and J usage is TRBJ2-7; the match to TRBD1 covers 7 bases. This CDR3 has 12 amino acids. CDR1 is SQVTM, CDR2 ANQGSEA, per germline. The junction had 2 bases not matched to a gene; V was cut back by 6 bases and J by 0 bases. The CDR3, as DNA: TGCAGCGTCAGGACAGGCTCCTACGAGCAGTACTTC. It codes for CSVRTGSYEQYF.

The CDR3 DNA is TGTGCCAGCAGTGTGGGGACTAGCGTTGAGCAGTACTTC. Translating it yields CASSVGTSVEQYF. The chain links TRBV27 to TRBJ2-7; 10 bases fit TRBD2. The V and J ends lost 5 bases and 7 bases, in that order; junction bases with no gene match: 5. This CDR3 has 13 amino acids. Germline V gives CDR1 MNHEY, CDR2 SMNVEV (reference sequence).

The CDR3 DNA reads as TGCGCCAGCAGTGTTAGCGGGGCTTCCTACGAGCAGTACTTC. This sequence encodes CASSVSGASYEQYF. The gene calls are TRBV10-2 and TRBJ2-7; TRBD2 agrees at 8 bases. Germline loops: CDR1 WSHSY, CDR2 SAAADI. The CDR3 runs to 14 residues. After removal of 4 bases from V and 1 base from J, the junction contained 3 bases not matched to a gene.

V is TRBV19 and J is TRBJ1-3; 7 nucleotides agree with TRBD1. CDR1 and CDR2 from the germline V gene are LNHDA and SQIVND (reference sequence). The junction had 12 bases not matched to a gene; V was cut back by 3 bases and J by 1 base. This CDR3 region has 18 residues. CDR3 loop: CASSISPRQGRSGNTIYF. The CDR3 DNA sequence: TGTGCCAGTAGTATCTCCCCCCGACAGGGAAGATCTGGAAACACCATATATTTT.

J is TRBJ1-6 and V is TRBV3-1 (or the pseudogene TRBV3-2), with 7 positions matching TRBD1. Germline CDR1 reads LGHDT; CDR2 reads YNNKEL (reference sequence). V was clipped by 2 bases and J by 8 bases; unmatched bases: 9. This CDR3 contains 16 residues. The CDR3: CASSQFPGRGYSPLHF. CDR3 nucleotide sequence: TGTGCCAGCAGCCAATTTCCAGGCAGGGGGTATTCACCCCTCCACTTT.

The chain joins TRBV20-1 to TRBJ2-3; TRBD2 matches 11 bases. The CDR3 contains 15 residues. Looked up from germline, CDR1 is DFQATT and CDR2 is SNEGSKA (reference sequence). Losses at the gene ends were 3 bases for V and 6 bases for J; bases not matched to a gene: 8. The CDR3: CSASSLAGGGDTQYF. In nucleotides, the CDR3 is TGCAGTGCTAGTTCCCTAGCGGGGGGAGGGGATACGCAGTATTTT.

The CDR3 loop is CASSLGLPGEKLFF. The CDR3 DNA reads as TGTGCCAGCAGTTTAGGACTGCCGGGGGAAAAACTGTTTTTT. The V gene is TRBV28, the J gene TRBJ1-4; D ambiguous. The CDR3 runs to 14 residues. The germline V gene has CDR1 MDHEN and CDR2 SYDVKM. V dropped 2 bases and J dropped 8 bases, with 12 bases sitting between them.

V and J are TRBV4-2 and TRBJ2-3; D not certain. V was shortened by 3 bases and J by 6 bases, with 10 bases between the two germline ends. CDR3 length: 13 residues. Germline CDR1 is LGHNA and CDR2 is YNFKEQ. This chain's CDR3 is CASSQEGADTQYF. The DNA for the CDR3 is TGTGCCAGCAGCCAGGAAGGAGCGGATACGCAGTATTTT.

The chain links TRBV15 to TRBJ2-7, with D perhaps TRBD1 (5 bases). V was pared by 4 bases and J by 3 bases, with 10 bases between. The germline V gene encodes CDR1 LNHNV and CDR2 YYDKDF (reference sequence). This CDR3 is built from 13 residues. CDR3 DNA: TGTGCCACCAGCACAGGGTTAAACTACGAGCAGTACTTC. Translated: CATSTGLNYEQYF.

The gene calls are TRBV27 and TRBJ1-2; 11 nucleotides agree with TRBD1. V dropped 6 bases and J dropped 14; count of bases not matched to a gene: 11. The germline V gene encodes CDR1 MNHEY and CDR2 SMNVEV (reference sequence). The CDR3 loop spans 13 amino acids. The CDR3 loop reads CASRTGTGGKYTF. In DNA, the CDR3 is TGTGCCAGCAGAACCGGGACAGGGGGGAAGTATACCTTC.

This clone came up once. The rearrangement links TRBV4-1 to TRBJ2-2, with TRBD2 identical over 16 bases. Per the germline V gene, CDR1 is MGHRA and CDR2 is YSYEKL. The CDR3 length is 19 residues. J gave up 6 bases and V 3 bases, and 10 bases lay outside the gene matches. Here the CDR3 DNA reads TGCGCCAGCAGCCACTCCGGGACTAGCGGGGGGGCCAGAGCCGGGGAGCTGTTTTTT. Translating it yields CASSHSGTSGGARAGELFF.

The chain uses TRBV11-2 and TRBJ1-2, with 9 bases lining up with TRBD1. The CDR3 is made up of 18 amino acids. Germline lookup yields CDR1 SGHAT and CDR2 FQNNGV. Trimming cost V 4 bases and J 3 bases; bases outside gene matches: 15. CDR3 coding DNA: TGTGCCAGCAGCTCCTCCGGGACAGGGAAGCCGGGCGACTATGGCTACACCTTC. It translates to CASSSSGTGKPGDYGYTF.

The chain employs TRBV27 and TRBJ2-3; a possible D gene is TRBD1 (5 bases). With 8 bases removed from V and 4 bases from J, the gap between germline ends came to 19 bases. The CDR3 is 15 residues long. Germline V gives CDR1 MNHEY, CDR2 SMNVEV (reference sequence). The CDR3 reads CASRVRQGISDTQYF. The DNA for the CDR3 is TGTGCCAGCCGGGTTAGGCAGGGAATCTCAGATACGCAGTATTTT.

The chain couples TRBV7-9 to TRBJ2-2; no firm D call. CDR1 SEHNR and CDR2 FQNEAQ come from the germline V gene (reference sequence). This CDR3 has 16 amino acids. V lost 5 bases and J 0 bases, leaving 13 bases between the germline ends. The CDR3 DNA follows: TGTGCCAGCAGCCCCACTGAGGCCACGAACACCGGGGAGCTGTTTTTT. Amino acids: CASSPTEATNTGELFF.